The next 25 T cell receptor beta chains were all read from a single sample in a study of untreated major depressive disorder. TCRdb's table, derived via immunoSEQ multiplex PCR, lists solely in-frame clones and lacks some. This sample yields just over 20,000 clones, of which approximately 95% are seen a single time; 0.3% to 0.4% belongs to the top ten. The sequencing sample was made of CD4+ T cells from PBMCs. These receptors came from a man under 40 in good health.

The chain joins TRBV11-3 to TRBJ2-5; 8 bases align to TRBD1. J lost 5 bases, V lost 5 bases, and 10 bases had no gene match. The CDR3 is 15 amino acids. Germline CDR1 SGHNT, CDR2 YENEEA. The CDR3 reads CASSPHGQGGETQYF. CDR3 DNA sequence: TGTGCCAGCAGCCCACATGGACAGGGAGGCGAGACCCAGTACTTC.

The chain couples TRBV2 to TRBJ2-7; a possible D gene is TRBD1 (6 bases). Trimming removed 6 bases from V and 3 bases from J, with 9 bases in between. The CDR3 has 12 amino acids. CDR1 is SNHLY and CDR2 is FYNNEI in the germline V gene. In nucleotides, the CDR3 is TGTGCCAGCAGGTTGGACAGCTACGAGCAGTACTTC. As protein: CASRLDSYEQYF.

The rearrangement joins TRBV27 to TRBJ1-1; D ambiguous. The V end lost 0 bases, the J end lost 3 bases, and 8 bases lay between the germline ends. The CDR3 covers 14 residues. Germline V lookup: CDR1 MNHEY, CDR2 SMNVEV (reference sequence). Here the CDR3 reads CASSLSLRDTEAFF. DNA for the CDR3: TGTGCCAGCAGTTTATCCCTTCGAGACACTGAAGCTTTCTTT.

This clone occurred a few times. The V call is TRBV5-1, the J call TRBJ1-1; D is perhaps TRBD1 (5 bases). Per the germline V gene, CDR1 is SGHRS and CDR2 is YFSETQ. The length of the CDR3 is 13 residues. Trimming removed 5 bases at V and 1 base at J, with 9 bases between. In DNA, the CDR3 is TGCGCCAGCAGGCCCAGGGAGAACACTGAAGCTTTCTTT. Translation gives CASRPRENTEAFF.

The chain joins TRBV4-3 to TRBJ2-3, with 9 bases matching TRBD2. This CDR3 has 19 residues. V lost 4 bases and J lost 2; bases outside the gene matches: 16. Germline V gene sequence: CDR1 LGHNA, CDR2 YSLEER. The CDR3 here is CASSPRPKAGGPVTDTQYF. CDR3 nucleotide sequence: TGCGCCAGCAGCCCCCGCCCTAAGGCGGGAGGGCCCGTCACAGATACGCAGTATTTT.

This sequence joins TRBV7-9 and TRBJ1-5, with 7 bases aligning to TRBD1. The CDR3 spans 13 residues. V shed 7 bases, J shed 4 bases, and the junction held 4 bases outside the gene matches. Germline loops: CDR1 SEHNR, CDR2 FQNEAQ (reference sequence). CDR3 sequence: CASTQTGNQPQHF. The CDR3 region has the DNA TGTGCCAGCACCCAGACAGGGAATCAGCCCCAGCATTTT.

CDR3 amino acids: CASSSLAGVGGELFF. The CDR3 DNA is TGTGCCAGCAGCTCCCTAGCGGGAGTTGGCGGGGAGCTGTTTTTT. The chain combines TRBV11-3 with TRBJ2-2, with 10 bases identical to TRBD2. The CDR3 has 15 residues. Germline assignment: CDR1 SGHNT and CDR2 YENEEA. The V segment lost 4 bases and the J segment 7 bases; nucleotides outside the gene matches: 6.

V and J are TRBV4-2 and TRBJ2-5; the match to TRBD2 covers 9 bases. Germline CDR1 LGHNA, CDR2 YNFKEQ. V shed 1 base, J shed 5 bases, and the junction held 5 bases outside the gene matches. This CDR3 comprises 15 residues. CDR3 nucleotide sequence: TGTGCCAGCAGCCAAGGGGATAGCGGGAGTGAGACCCAGTACTTC. It yields the protein CASSQGDSGSETQYF.

This clone was counted between two and nine times. CDR3 nucleotide sequence: TGTGCCAGCACAGCATGGCAGTACGAGCAGTACTTC. Translating it yields CASTAWQYEQYF. This sequence joins TRBV7-4 and TRBJ2-7; D unresolved. The germline V gene encodes CDR1 SGHVT and CDR2 SQSDAQ. Trimming took 7 bases from V and 4 from J, leaving 11 bases between them. The CDR3 runs 12 residues.

This rearrangement joins TRBV28 to TRBJ1-4, with D possibly matching TRBD1 (5 bases). The germline CDR1 and CDR2 sequences are MDHEN and SYDVKM. CDR3 size: 14 residues. The V end was cut by 2 bases, the J end by 3 bases, with 7 bases between. The CDR3 DNA sequence: TGTGCCAGCAGTTTACGGGGCCCTAATGAAAAACTGTTTTTT. Residues: CASSLRGPNEKLFF.

The chain joins TRBV5-8 to TRBJ1-1; 8 bases are a match to TRBD1. V gave up 3 bases and J gave up 0 bases; unmatched junction bases: 4. The CDR3 totals 15 residues. Germline lookup yields CDR1 SGHTS and CDR2 YDEGEE. The CDR3 DNA follows: TGTGCCAGCAGCTCAACACAGGGGGTGAACACTGAAGCTTTCTTT. Its protein is CASSSTQGVNTEAFF.

The chain combines TRBV5-1 with TRBJ2-7, with 8 bases that match TRBD1. This CDR3 has 15 amino acids. The V gene's germline CDR1 is SGHRS and CDR2 YFSETQ. V shed 4 bases, J shed 4 bases, and the junction held 10 bases outside the gene matches. The CDR3 here is CASSHGQGERYEQYF. The CDR3 bases are TGCGCCAGCAGCCACGGACAGGGTGAAAGGTACGAGCAGTACTTC. The full variable domain, rest sourced from reference TRBV5-1 and TRBJ2-7, is KAGVTQTPRYLIKTRGQQVTLSCSPISGHRSVSWYQQTPGQGLQFLFEYFSETQRNKGNFPGRFSGRQFSNSRSEMNVSTLELGDSALYLCASSHGQGERYEQYFGPGTRLTVT.

The CDR3 protein is CASRPDRQLSGYTF. The CDR3 region has the DNA TGTGCCAGCAGACCCGACAGGCAGTTGTCAGGCTACACCTTC. The rearrangement joins TRBV6-6 to TRBJ1-2; D possibly corresponds to TRBD1 (6 bases). Germline V lookup: CDR1 MNHNY, CDR2 SVGAGI (reference sequence). Trimming stripped 6 bases from V and 8 bases from J, with 19 bases between. The CDR3 runs to 14 residues.

The chain uses TRBV7-8 and TRBJ2-4; 7 nucleotides agree with TRBD2. The trim removed 1 base at V and 1 base at J, leaving 7 bases unmatched. The CDR3 extends over 17 amino acids. The germline gives CDR1 SGHVS, CDR2 FQNEAQ. The CDR3: CASSLGFYGRAKNIQYF. Here the CDR3 DNA reads TGTGCCAGCAGCTTAGGATTCTACGGGAGGGCCAAAAACATTCAGTACTTC.

This clone was seen only once. The chain carries TRBV5-1 and TRBJ2-3; 7 bases align to TRBD1. This CDR3 region has 15 residues. Germline V gene lookup returns CDR1 SGHRS and CDR2 YFSETQ. V dropped 0 bases and J dropped 4; count of bases not matched to a gene: 5. The CDR3 sequence: CASSLATDRSDTQYF. CDR3 nucleotide sequence: TGCGCCAGCAGCTTGGCGACGGACAGGTCAGATACGCAGTATTTT.

The chain combines TRBV20-1 with TRBJ2-7, with D possibly being TRBD2 (5 bases). The V gene lost 3 bases and the J gene lost 3 bases, with 6 bases spanning the gap. Germline assignment: CDR1 DFQATT and CDR2 SNEGSKA (reference sequence). The CDR3 loop spans 11 amino acids. CDR3 nucleotide sequence: TGCAGTGCTAGGACTAACTACGAGCAGTACTTC. It translates to CSARTNYEQYF.

This chain connects TRBV5-1 to TRBJ2-3, with TRBD2 matching 9 bases. This CDR3 is 17 amino acids long. Per germline, CDR1 SGHRS and CDR2 YFSETQ. With 0 bases clipped from V and 5 bases from J, the junction kept 10 bases outside the gene matches. This chain's CDR3 is CASSLVGGRDFGDTQYF. The CDR3 DNA reads as TGCGCCAGCAGCTTGGTTGGCGGGAGGGACTTCGGAGATACGCAGTATTTT. The entire variable domain, with the rest obtained from reference TRBV5-1 and TRBJ2-3, is as follows: KAGVTQTPRYLIKTRGQQVTLSCSPISGHRSVSWYQQTPGQGLQFLFEYFSETQRNKGNFPGRFSGRQFSNSRSEMNVSTLELGDSALYLCASSLVGGRDFGDTQYFGPGTRLTVL.

This chain joins TRBV10-3 and TRBJ1-1, with unresolved D. Trimming cost V 4 bases and J 2 bases, with 5 bases left between them. Germline V lookup: CDR1 ENHRY, CDR2 SYGVKD. The CDR3 is 12 residues long. This chain's CDR3 is CAISVSNTEAFF. In DNA, the CDR3 is TGTGCCATCAGTGTGAGTAACACTGAAGCTTTCTTT.

A single count supports this clone. This chain connects TRBV9 to TRBJ1-5; a weak D match, TRBD1 (5 bases). The CDR3 covers 14 residues. The V end was cut by 0 bases, the J end by 7 bases, with 11 bases between. CDR1 SGDLS and CDR2 YYNGEE come from the germline V gene. The DNA of the CDR3 is TGTGCCAGCAGCGTAGTTGACAGTGGCCAGCCCCAGCATTTT. Translated, it gives CASSVVDSGQPQHF. The whole variable domain, remainder taken from reference TRBV9 and TRBJ1-5, is DSGVTQTPKHLITATGQRVTLRCSPRSGDLSVYWYQQSLDQGLQFLIQYYNGEERAKGNILERFSAQQFPDLHSELNLSSLELGDSALYFCASSVVDSGQPQHFGDGTRLSIL.

The chain carries TRBV7-2 and TRBJ2-7; no clear D. The CDR3 sequence is 13 residues long. Between the trimmed V and J ends, which lost 0 bases and 6 bases, there was a span of 9 bases. CDR1 and CDR2 from the germline V gene are SGHTA and FQGNSA. The CDR3: CASSLALASEQYF. DNA of the CDR3: TGTGCCAGCAGCTTAGCGCTCGCCAGCGAGCAGTACTTC.

A few counts support this clone. The rearrangement links TRBV29-1 to TRBJ2-7; TRBD1 agrees at 9 bases. V lost 6 bases, J lost 6 bases, and 12 bases stayed unmatched. The length of the CDR3 is 14 residues. Per the germline V gene, CDR1 is SQVTM and CDR2 is ANQGSEA. In DNA form, the CDR3 reads TGCAGCGTCCCGAGGACAGGGGACGAAGGCGAGCAGTACTTC. Amino acids: CSVPRTGDEGEQYF.

The chain employs TRBV29-1 and TRBJ1-1, with D possibly being TRBD1 (5 bases). CDR3 length equals 14 residues. Germline lookup yields CDR1 SQVTM and CDR2 ANQGSEA. V was cut by 7 bases and J by 3 bases, with 18 bases left in between. The chain's CDR3 is CSARGGARDTEAFF. CDR3 nucleotide sequence: TGCAGCGCCCGGGGAGGGGCGCGGGACACTGAAGCTTTCTTT.

The V gene is TRBV5-1, the J gene TRBJ1-1; TRBD1 might be the D (5 bases). This CDR3 spans 12 amino acids. Germline CDR1 SGHRS, CDR2 YFSETQ. The ends were cut back, 2 bases at V and 7 bases at J, with 9 bases in the middle. The CDR3 is CASSFSGLEAFF. DNA for the CDR3: TGCGCCAGCAGCTTTTCGGGGCTTGAAGCTTTCTTT.

The genes are TRBV6-5 and TRBJ1-1; D possibly corresponds to TRBD1 (6 bases). The CDR3 spans 14 residues. The germline V gene encodes CDR1 MNHEY and CDR2 SVGAGI. Trimming removed 5 bases at V and 4 bases at J, with 14 bases between. The DNA for the CDR3 is TGTGCCAGCAGTCAGGGGCGGTCGGGCACTGAAGCTTTCTTT. Translation: CASSQGRSGTEAFF.

Here the CDR3 reads CASSPHQGEKLFF. Written as DNA, the CDR3 is TGCGCCAGCAGCCCCCACCAAGGAGAAAAACTGTTTTTT. This sequence joins TRBV5-1 and TRBJ1-4, with D unclear. CDR1 and CDR2 (germline): SGHRS, YFSETQ. The CDR3 sequence is 13 residues long. The V gene lost 4 bases and the J gene lost 8 bases, with 12 bases spanning the gap.